This T cell receptor (beta chain) appears in the sequencing data of a study of vaccination and CD4 T cells after COVID-19. Noted treatment: approximately nine-day PBMC culture with coronavirus spike peptide pools or control peptides (ViraFEST assay). Under the ViraFEST approach, antigen-specific T cells were expanded with peptide pools and TCRs subsequently sequenced. Scientists ran DNA taken from cultured CD4+ T cells through the Oncomine TCR Beta short-read assay for sequencing. DNA came from CD4+ T cells after culture. MiXCR, run by TCRdb on the PCR reads, gives a single entry per CDR3 protein. The table includes 13,000 to 15,000 distinct CDR3 sequences, 48% detected once. On this clonotype: Its antigen is still unknown.

The sequence derives from a human donor who had recovered from COVID-19. The material sequenced was CD4+ T cells from blood, cultured in vitro.

Here the CDR3 reads CSARPGLAPSTDTQYF. In DNA, the CDR3 is TGCAGTGCTAGACCGGGACTAGCGCCTAGCACAGATACGCAGTATTTT. J is TRBJ2-3 and V is TRBV20-1; 10 positions match TRBD2. Germline V lookup: CDR1 DFQATT, CDR2 SNEGSKA (reference sequence). This CDR3 contains 16 residues. The V gene end was trimmed by 2 bases and the J gene end by 0 bases; junction bases not matched to a gene: 5.